Shown below are 27 T cell receptor beta chains from a single sample sequenced in a study of T-cell memory formation after mild COVID-19. A single record per CDR3 protein comes from TCRdb applying MiXCR to the 5' RACE reads. Here the sample spans 400,000 to 500,000 distinct CDR3 sequences, over 15% being singletons. The sequencing input was PBMCs or a T cell subset sorted from them (not recorded which). These receptors came from a man younger than 30 who had mild COVID-19 (a few samples of this study predate the infection). Cell type and time point are not known.

This clonotype was observed a handful of times. V and J are TRBV6-6 and TRBJ2-5; D is undetermined. The CDR3 spans 13 residues. V was trimmed by 2 bases and J by 5 bases, leaving 9 bases between them. Per germline, CDR1 MNHNY and CDR2 SVGAGI (reference sequence). The CDR3 DNA follows: TGTGCCAGCAGTTACGGCCTTATCGAGACCCAGTACTTC. It codes for CASSYGLIETQYF.

In its sample, this clonotype was seen many times. The DNA of the CDR3 is TGTGCCAGCAAATCGGGACAGGGGGTCTACGAGCAGTACTTC. Protein: CASKSGQGVYEQYF. This rearrangement joins TRBV6-1 to TRBJ2-7; 11 nucleotides align to TRBD1. V was clipped by 7 bases and J by 3 bases; unmatched bases: 5. The germline V gene encodes CDR1 MNHNS and CDR2 SASEGT. The CDR3 length is 14 residues.

This clonotype was counted only a few times. V is TRBV12-3 or TRBV12-4 and J is TRBJ2-7; D may correspond to TRBD1 or TRBD2 (5 bases each). The CDR3 covers 13 residues. Trimming cost V 6 bases and J 3 bases, with 12 bases left between them. CDR3 amino acids: CASRPGPDYEQYF. The CDR3 nucleotides are TGTGCCAGCAGGCCGGGACCGGACTACGAGCAGTACTTC.

This clonotype was counted between two and nine times. The chain uses TRBV7-2 and TRBJ2-2; 8 bases are shared with TRBD2. Germline CDR1 and CDR2: SGHTA and FQGNSA. The junction had 9 bases not matched to a gene; V was cut back by 5 bases and J by 7 bases. CDR3 length: 15 amino acids. The CDR3: CASSTPGGQIGELFF. DNA for the CDR3: TGTGCCAGCAGCACCCCGGGGGGGCAGATCGGGGAGCTGTTTTTT.

Only one count was recorded for this clonotype. CDR3 protein: CASSPATGSNYGYTF. Written as DNA, the CDR3 is TGTGCCAGCTCACCTGCGACAGGGTCTAACTATGGCTACACCTTC. This chain joins TRBV18 and TRBJ1-2; TRBD1 aligns across 7 bases. The V gene end was trimmed by 3 bases and the J gene end by 0 bases; junction bases not matched to a gene: 4. This CDR3 contains 15 residues. Germline V CDR1 and CDR2: KGHSH, LQKENI. Full variable domain (rest looked up from reference TRBV18 and TRBJ1-2): NAGVMQNPRHLVRRRGQEARLRCSPMKGHSHVYWYRQLPEEGLKFMVYLQKENIIDESGMPKERFSAEFPKEGPSILRIQQVVRGDSAAYFCASSPATGSNYGYTFGSGTRLTVV.

The rearrangement uses TRBV10-1 and TRBJ1-5; 9 nucleotides line up with TRBD1. This CDR3 has 14 amino acids. The J segment lost 7 bases and the V segment lost 2 bases, leaving 3 bases of the junction unmatched. Looked up from germline, CDR1 is WNHNN and CDR2 is SYGVQD (reference sequence). CDR3 protein: CASSEGQGSQPQHF. CDR3 bases: TGCGCCAGCAGTGAGGGACAGGGGAGCCAGCCCCAGCATTTT.

In this sample, this clonotype turned up a few times. At one of its ends the junction is not consistent with the germline gene, which may arise from a read error. The rearrangement links TRBV12-3 or TRBV12-4 to TRBJ1-5; a possible D gene is TRBD1 (6 bases). The CDR3 covers 15 residues. Here the CDR3 DNA reads TGTGCCAGCCGTTTGGGGGCGCCCAGCAATCAGCCCCAGCATTTT. It specifies CASRLGAPSNQPQHF.

The gene calls are TRBV16 and TRBJ2-3, with 9 positions matching TRBD2. V was pared by 4 bases and J by 5 bases, with 7 bases of the junction left unmatched. The CDR3 runs to 15 residues. Germline V gene lookup returns CDR1 KGHSY and CDR2 FQNENV. CDR3 in amino acids: CASSPSGDVGDTQYF. CDR3 sequence (DNA): TGTGCCAGCAGCCCTAGCGGGGATGTTGGAGATACGCAGTATTTT.

The chain recombines TRBV7-2 with TRBJ2-1; possibly TRBD2 for D (5 bases). Germline V gives CDR1 SGHTA, CDR2 FQGNSA. The CDR3 spans 14 residues. Trimming stripped 5 bases from V and 4 bases from J, with 12 bases between. The CDR3 is CASSAPGIYNEQFF. The CDR3 bases are TGTGCCAGCAGCGCTCCCGGGATTTACAATGAGCAGTTCTTC.

There are many counts of this clonotype. CDR3 amino acids: CSATSGGAGETQYF. The CDR3 DNA reads TGCAGTGCGACTAGCGGGGGGGCAGGGGAGACCCAGTACTTC. The chain combines TRBV20-1 with TRBJ2-5; 14 bases match TRBD2. The V and J ends lost 6 bases and 5 bases, in that order; junction bases with no gene match: 5. Looked up from germline, CDR1 is DFQATT and CDR2 is SNEGSKA (reference sequence). This CDR3 region has 14 residues.

This clonotype showed up just a few times. The rearrangement uses TRBV5-6 and TRBJ1-2, with a tentative D call TRBD1 (6 bases). The CDR3 consists of 15 residues. V lost 2 bases and J lost 1, with 12 bases in between. Germline loops: CDR1 SGHDT, CDR2 YYEEEE. CDR3 nucleotide sequence: TGTGCCAGCAGCTTATCGGGGGCGTATAACTATGGCTACACCTTC. Translating gives CASSLSGAYNYGYTF. The complete variable domain, with remaining parts taken from reference TRBV5-6 and TRBJ1-2, reads DAGVTQSPTHLIKTRGQQVTLRCSPKSGHDTVSWYQQALGQGPQFIFQYYEEEERQRGNFPDRFSGHQFPNYSSELNVNALLLGDSALYLCASSLSGAYNYGYTFGSGTRLTVV.

The rearrangement links TRBV9 to TRBJ2-3, with D perhaps matching TRBD2 (6 bases). The CDR3 contains 15 residues. Germline CDR1 is SGDLS and CDR2 is YYNGEE. V was clipped by 3 bases and J by 1 base, with 12 bases between them. The CDR3 region is CASSERASRTDTQYF. Written as DNA, the CDR3 is TGTGCCAGCAGCGAGCGGGCATCCCGCACAGATACGCAGTATTTT.

This clonotype was counted once. This CDR3 reads CASRGLGQGGNEQFF. The CDR3, as DNA: TGTGCCAGCAGGGGTCTCGGACAGGGGGGCAATGAGCAGTTCTTC. The chain has TRBV12-3 or TRBV12-4 and TRBJ2-1; TRBD1 aligns across 10 bases. J lost 6 bases, V lost 6 bases, and 8 bases had no gene match. The CDR3 covers 15 residues.

This clonotype was seen a few times. The chain recombines TRBV2 with TRBJ2-7; possibly TRBD1 or TRBD2 for D (5 bases each). Between the trimmed V and J ends, which lost 4 bases and 2 bases, there was a span of 15 bases. The length of the CDR3 is 15 residues. Germline lookup yields CDR1 SNHLY and CDR2 FYNNEI. As DNA, the CDR3 is TGTGCCAGCAGTGTGGGTCGGGGCGGAACCTACGAGCAGTACTTC. Its translation is CASSVGRGGTYEQYF.

This clonotype was seen a handful of times. The CDR3 DNA reads as TGTGCCAGCAGCTTAGGGCAGAAAGTAGCCAAAAACATTCAGTACTTC. The encoded protein is CASSLGQKVAKNIQYF. V usage is TRBV7-8 and J usage is TRBJ2-4; no definite D call. Germline CDR1 is SGHVS and CDR2 is FQNEAQ. V gave up 1 base and J gave up 0 bases, with 10 bases separating them. The CDR3 extends over 16 amino acids. The variable domain in full, with the rest retrieved from reference TRBV7-8 and TRBJ2-4, is GAGVSQSPRYKVAKRGQDVALRCDPISGHVSLFWYQQALGQGPEFLTYFQNEAQLDKSGLPSDRFFAERPEGSVSTLKIQRTQQEDSAVYLCASSLGQKVAKNIQYFGAGTRLSVL.

The chain carries TRBV12-3 or TRBV12-4 and TRBJ1-3; 7 nucleotides agree with TRBD1. CDR3 length equals 14 residues. V was clipped by 6 bases and J by 2 bases; unmatched bases: 4. The CDR3: CASSATGTGNTIYF. CDR3 sequence (DNA): TGTGCCAGCAGCGCGACAGGGACTGGAAACACCATATATTTT.

This clonotype showed up just a few times. This chain uses TRBV4-1 with TRBJ2-1, with D hard to call. Germline-derived CDR1 and CDR2 are MGHRA and YSYEKL. This CDR3 spans 15 amino acids. V lost 0 bases to trimming and J lost 4 bases, with 10 bases between them. CDR3 sequence: CASSQELSGYNEQFF. The CDR3 DNA is TGCGCCAGCAGCCAAGAACTCTCCGGATACAATGAGCAGTTCTTC.

The chain is built from TRBV2 and TRBJ1-5; tentative D call: TRBD1 (5 bases). The V gene's germline CDR1 is SNHLY and CDR2 FYNNEI. V dropped 5 bases and J dropped 10 bases, with 18 bases sitting between them. There are 14 residues in the CDR3. CDR3 DNA sequence: TGTGCCAGCAGTCTCAGGGCCCAATTATCACCCCAGCATTTT. Protein product: CASSLRAQLSPQHF.

This clonotype was seen many times. The V and J genes are TRBV20-1 and TRBJ1-3, with a tentative D call TRBD1 (6 bases). Trimming cost V 4 bases and J 0 bases, with 10 bases left between them. Germline values: CDR1 DFQATT, CDR2 SNEGSKA (reference sequence). This CDR3 contains 14 residues. CDR3 nucleotides: TGCAGTGCTAAAGACAGGACCTCTGGAAACACCATATATTTT. Translating gives CSAKDRTSGNTIYF.

The chain joins TRBV5-1 to TRBJ2-7; 10 bases are shared with TRBD2. This CDR3 has 15 residues. After removal of 3 bases from V and 4 bases from J, the junction contained 7 bases not matched to a gene. CDR1 is SGHRS and CDR2 is YFSETQ in the germline V gene. The CDR3 sequence is CASSSQLAGIYEQYF. The CDR3, as DNA: TGCGCCAGCAGCTCTCAACTAGCGGGGATTTACGAGCAGTACTTC. The full variable domain, in which reference TRBV5-1 and TRBJ2-7 provide the parts outside the CDR3, is KAGVTQTPRYLIKTRGQQVTLSCSPISGHRSVSWYQQTPGQGLQFLFEYFSETQRNKGNFPGRFSGRQFSNSRSEMNVSTLELGDSALYLCASSSQLAGIYEQYFGPGTRLTVT.

This clonotype was recorded many times. CDR3 amino acids: CASSQGRETQYF. The CDR3 DNA reads TGTGCCAGCAGTCAGGGTAGGGAGACCCAGTACTTC. The V call is TRBV6-6, the J call TRBJ2-5, with D possibly TRBD1 on 5 matching bases. This CDR3 has 12 amino acids. Deletions cut 5 bases from V and 5 bases from J, with 9 bases between. Germline CDR1 MNHNY, CDR2 SVGAGI (reference sequence).

In its sample, this clonotype was seen many times. V and J are TRBV9 and TRBJ1-2, with 7 bases that match TRBD1. V shed 4 bases and J 1 base; nucleotides not matched to a gene: 4. The CDR3 contains 14 residues. Germline CDR1 SGDLS, CDR2 YYNGEE. This CDR3 is CASSLGQINYGYTF. DNA of the CDR3: TGTGCCAGCAGCTTGGGACAGATTAACTATGGCTACACCTTC.

The sample holds many counts of this clonotype. CDR3 sequence: CASSLGGYNGEQFF. In DNA form, the CDR3 reads TGTGCCAGCAGCTTAGGGGGCTATAATGGTGAGCAGTTCTTC. The V gene is TRBV7-2, the J gene TRBJ2-1; perhaps TRBD1 as D (5 bases). CDR3 length: 14 residues. V was shortened by 1 base and J by 9 bases, with 13 bases between the two germline ends. CDR1 and CDR2 (germline): SGHTA, FQGNSA.

This clonotype was detected a few times. This sequence joins TRBV4-3 and TRBJ1-3; D possibly corresponds to TRBD1 (5 bases). Germline values: CDR1 LGHNA, CDR2 YSLEER. The CDR3 has 17 residues. Between the trimmed V and J ends, which lost 0 bases and 3 bases, there was a span of 15 bases. The DNA of the CDR3 is TGCGCCAGCAGCCAAGAGTTGGCAGGGACTTTTGGAAACACCATATATTTT. It yields the protein CASSQELAGTFGNTIYF.

Ten or more counts support this clonotype. The gene calls are TRBV7-9 and TRBJ2-4; no definite D call. The V end lost 3 bases, the J end lost 8 bases, and 8 bases lay between the germline ends. CDR3 size: 12 residues. Germline CDR1 reads SEHNR; CDR2 reads FQNEAQ (reference sequence). CDR3 sequence reads: CASSLGRDIQYF. The CDR3 DNA reads TGTGCCAGCAGCTTGGGTCGAGACATTCAGTACTTC.

This clonotype was detected only a few times. The CDR3 nucleotides are TGTGCCAGCAGCTTAGTCGTCGGAGGGGGGCAAGGAAACACCATATATTTT. It yields the protein CASSLVVGGGQGNTIYF. V gene TRBV7-2 combines with J gene TRBJ1-3; D perhaps matches TRBD1 (6 bases). V was shortened by 1 base and J by 4 bases, with 17 bases between the two germline ends. In germline, CDR1 is SGHTA, CDR2 FQGNSA. The CDR3 runs to 17 residues.

The chain employs TRBV6-5 and TRBJ2-5; the D gene is possibly TRBD1 (6 bases). V gave up 1 base and J gave up 4 bases, with 13 bases separating them. The germline V gene encodes CDR1 MNHEY and CDR2 SVGAGI. CDR3 length equals 15 residues. In DNA, the CDR3 is TGTGCCAGCAGTTACTGGGGGCACAGGAGAGAGACCCAGTACTTC. Translation: CASSYWGHRRETQYF.